This TCR beta chain came from a study of cytomegalovirus exposure and HLA in healthy donors. Study findings and constraints: CMV serostatus was the sole immune exposure information available. Reportedly, fewer N-insertions than the roughly 700-donor mean appeared in an Asian-associated ancestry cluster in a later analysis. TCR beta sequences reportedly predicted most subjects' HLA-A and HLA-B alleles accurately. Owing to their indistinguishability, certain V segments, notably TRBV6-2 and TRBV6-3, were excluded.

Germline V lookup: CDR1 MDHEN, CDR2 SYDVKM. The CDR3 contains 15 residues. Trimming removed 6 bases from V and 6 bases from J; junction bases left unmatched: 6. Note on this clone: Its target is not known.

Use of 60 Vbeta and 13 Jbeta primers characterized the PCR. Here immunoSEQ multiplex PCR was the method, and the copy in TCRdb shows in-frame clones only, minus some. Of about 130,000 clones in the sample, approximately 84% were seen once. This rearrangement joins TRBV28 to TRBJ1-4, with TRBD1 identical over 11 bases. The receptor's source is a woman aged 40 to 55 in good health and CMV-seronegative. The sequenced sample was PBMCs. CDR3 protein: CASSPWDRGDEKLFF. CDR3 coding DNA: TGTGCCAGCAGCCCCTGGGACAGGGGGGATGAAAAACTGTTTTTT.